These 23 T cell receptor beta chains came from one sample sequenced in a study of control samples from healthy donors and cancer patients. Profiling relied on immunoSEQ multiplex PCR, and the TCRdb table lists in-frame clones only, not all of them. There are about 120,000 clones in the sample; roughly 90% occur only once, and 30% to 40% lies in the top ten. The sample comprised blood. All receptors come from a man in his forties or fifties in good health.

The rearrangement uses TRBV6-6 and TRBJ1-2; weak D call: TRBD1 (5 bases). The V and J ends lost 0 bases and 5 bases respectively, with 10 bases between them. Per germline, CDR1 MNHNY and CDR2 SVGAGI (reference sequence). There are 14 residues in the CDR3. CDR3 amino acids: CASSYSSGTYGYTF. DNA of the CDR3: TGTGCCAGCAGTTACTCATCAGGGACGTATGGCTACACCTTC.

In this sample, this clone turned up once. The chain has TRBV6-2 or TRBV6-3 and TRBJ1-6; no clear D gene. V was clipped by 2 bases and J by 7 bases, with 15 bases between them. Germline loops: CDR1 MNHEY, CDR2 SVGEGT. This CDR3 is built from 16 residues. CDR3 bases: TGTGCCAGCAGTTACGAGTGGGCCGGAACGAATTCACCCCTCCACTTT. It encodes CASSYEWAGTNSPLHF.

This clone was found once. This rearrangement joins TRBV9 to TRBJ2-6, with D unclear. The V end was cut by 0 bases, the J end by 4 bases, with 2 bases between. Per the germline V gene, CDR1 is SGDLS and CDR2 is YYNGEE. The CDR3 contains 13 residues. CDR3 in DNA: TGTGCCAGCAGCGTAGAAGGGGCCAACGTCCTGACTTTC. Its translation is CASSVEGANVLTF.

This clone was detected only once. J is TRBJ2-4 and V is TRBV18; D uncertain. The CDR3 has 16 residues. The germline V and J ends were trimmed by 0 bases and 4 bases, with 13 bases remaining between them. In germline, CDR1 is KGHSH, CDR2 LQKENI. The CDR3 coding sequence is TGTGCCAGCTCACCACCGATAGAGGCGGAGAAAAACATTCAGTACTTC. This codes for CASSPPIEAEKNIQYF. Supplemented by reference TRBV18 and TRBJ2-4, the full variable domain reads NAGVMQNPRHLVRRRGQEARLRCSPMKGHSHVYWYRQLPEEGLKFMVYLQKENIIDESGMPKERFSAEFPKEGPSILRIQQVVRGDSAAYFCASSPPIEAEKNIQYFGAGTRLSVL.

The chain employs TRBV5-1 and TRBJ1-1; possibly TRBD1 for D (5 bases). Germline values: CDR1 SGHRS, CDR2 YFSETQ. V was trimmed by 5 bases and J by 2 bases, leaving 16 bases between them. The CDR3 runs 15 residues. The CDR3 reads CASSGLLGPNTEAFF. CDR3 DNA sequence: TGCGCCAGCAGTGGGTTACTGGGGCCAAACACTGAAGCTTTCTTT.

The sample holds one count of this clone. V gene TRBV2 combines with J gene TRBJ1-3; 7 nucleotides match TRBD1. This CDR3 comprises 17 residues. Germline V gene sequence: CDR1 SNHLY, CDR2 FYNNEI. The V and J ends lost 4 bases and 0 bases, in that order; junction bases with no gene match: 9. CDR3 in amino acids: CASSASTGIFSGNTIYF. The CDR3 bases are TGTGCCAGCAGTGCCTCGACAGGGATTTTCTCTGGAAACACCATATATTTT. The full variable domain, in which reference TRBV2 and TRBJ1-3 provide the parts outside the CDR3, is EPEVTQTPSHQVTQMGQEVILRCVPISNHLYFYWYRQILGQKVEFLVSFYNNEISEKSEIFDDQFSVERPDGSNFTLKIRSTKLEDSAMYFCASSASTGIFSGNTIYFGEGSWLTVV.

This rearrangement joins TRBV6-5 to TRBJ2-7, with TRBD2 matching 8 bases. The germline CDR1 and CDR2 sequences are MNHEY and SVGAGI. J lost 5 bases, V lost 0 bases, and 9 bases had no gene match. This CDR3 is built from 16 residues. The CDR3 bases are TGTGCCAGCAGTTACTCGATTCCAACGGGGGGGCACGAGCAGTACTTC. This sequence encodes CASSYSIPTGGHEQYF.

The genes are TRBV5-8 and TRBJ1-4, with 8 bases identical to TRBD1. The ends lost 6 bases at V and 5 bases at J; junction bases unmatched: 6. The CDR3 loop spans 14 amino acids. In germline, CDR1 is SGHTS, CDR2 YDEGEE. The CDR3 reads CASNRQGMNEKLFF. The CDR3 region has the DNA TGTGCCAGCAACCGACAGGGGATGAATGAAAAACTGTTTTTT.

The CDR3 here is CASSPTHYGYTF. CDR3 nucleotide sequence: TGTGCCAGCAGCCCTACCCACTATGGCTACACCTTC. The chain links TRBV12-3 or TRBV12-4 to TRBJ1-2; D is unresolved. V dropped 6 bases and J dropped 3 bases, with 8 bases sitting between them. CDR3 size: 12 residues.

The V call is TRBV10-3, the J call TRBJ1-5; D uncertain. From germline, CDR1 is ENHRY and CDR2 SYGVKD. This CDR3 has 16 amino acids. Trimming took 8 bases from V and 7 from J, leaving 24 bases between them. The CDR3 is CAIHPPEEGSKQPQHF. As DNA, the CDR3 is TGTGCCATCCACCCACCCGAAGAAGGATCGAAACAGCCCCAGCATTTT.

The V call is TRBV7-2, the J call TRBJ1-1, with TRBD1 identical over 7 bases. Germline CDR1 and CDR2: SGHTA and FQGNSA. This CDR3 is 13 amino acids long. V shed 5 bases and J 1 base; nucleotides not matched to a gene: 1. For the CDR3, the DNA is TGTGCCAGCAGCCGGGACAGGAACACTGAAGCTTTCTTT. The encoded protein is CASSRDRNTEAFF.

The V and J genes are TRBV15 and TRBJ2-5; weak D call: TRBD1 (5 bases). This CDR3 spans 12 amino acids. Germline loops: CDR1 LNHNV, CDR2 YYDKDF (reference sequence). V shed 5 bases and J shed 5 bases, with 9 bases lying between them. The DNA for the CDR3 is TGTGCCACCAGCGAAGGGGTCGAGACCCAGTACTTC. Translating it yields CATSEGVETQYF.

V and J are TRBV10-2 and TRBJ1-6; D gene unclear. Looked up from germline, CDR1 is WSHSY and CDR2 is SAAADI. The germline V and J ends were trimmed by 6 bases and 5 bases, with 11 bases remaining between them. The length of the CDR3 is 14 residues. The CDR3 DNA reads TGCGCCAGCAGCTCGGGGTTGGATAATTCACCCCTCCACTTT. Protein sequence: CASSSGLDNSPLHF.

The V and J genes are TRBV12-3 or TRBV12-4 and TRBJ1-3; D unresolved. The ends were cut back, 4 bases at V and 3 bases at J, with 4 bases in the middle. The CDR3 runs to 12 residues. As DNA, the CDR3 is TGTGCCAGCAGTTCGAATGGAAACACCATATATTTT. It translates to CASSSNGNTIYF.

The genes are TRBV19 and TRBJ1-1; possible D gene TRBD1, 5 bases. The CDR3 has 16 amino acids. V lost 3 bases, J lost 1 base, and 15 bases lay in between. The germline CDR1 and CDR2 sequences are LNHDA and SQIVND (reference sequence). The CDR3 DNA follows: TGTGCCAGTAGTATCGGCCAGGGAGGGCGGAACACTGAAGCTTTCTTT. This codes for CASSIGQGGRNTEAFF.

The rearrangement links TRBV18 to TRBJ1-2, with 10 bases identical to TRBD1. Germline CDR1 is KGHSH and CDR2 is LQKENI. The CDR3 covers 15 residues. Trimming cost V 6 bases and J 3 bases; bases outside gene matches: 7. CDR3 protein: CASSRDRGPHYGYTF. The CDR3 DNA reads TGTGCCAGCTCCAGGGACAGGGGACCGCACTATGGCTACACCTTC. Supplemented by reference TRBV18 and TRBJ1-2, the full variable domain reads NAGVMQNPRHLVRRRGQEARLRCSPMKGHSHVYWYRQLPEEGLKFMVYLQKENIIDESGMPKERFSAEFPKEGPSILRIQQVVRGDSAAYFCASSRDRGPHYGYTFGSGTRLTVV.

This sequence joins TRBV6-2 or TRBV6-3 and TRBJ2-1; D might be TRBD1 (5 bases). The germline V and J ends were trimmed by 3 bases and 6 bases, with 6 bases remaining between them. The germline V gene encodes CDR1 MNHEY and CDR2 SVGEGT. The CDR3 is made up of 12 amino acids. The CDR3 bases are TGTGCCAGCAGTTATACAGGCAATGAGCAGTTCTTC. Residues: CASSYTGNEQFF.

V is TRBV9 and J is TRBJ2-4; 13 bases are shared with TRBD2. Unmatched junction bases numbered 6, after V lost 0 bases and J lost 0 bases. Germline CDR1 is SGDLS and CDR2 is YYNGEE. The CDR3 sequence is 19 residues long. CDR3 loop: CASSVGLAGGRTAKNIQYF. The DNA of the CDR3 is TGTGCCAGCAGCGTAGGACTAGCGGGGGGCCGGACAGCCAAAAACATTCAGTACTTC. Together with reference TRBV9 and TRBJ2-4, the CDR3 gives the full variable domain: DSGVTQTPKHLITATGQRVTLRCSPRSGDLSVYWYQQSLDQGLQFLIQYYNGEERAKGNILERFSAQQFPDLHSELNLSSLELGDSALYFCASSVGLAGGRTAKNIQYFGAGTRLSVL.

This chain connects TRBV12-3 or TRBV12-4 to TRBJ1-4; no clear D. V dropped 6 bases and J dropped 4 bases, with 9 bases sitting between them. The CDR3 is 13 amino acids. CDR3 in DNA: TGTGCCAGCAGGGCACTGCTTAATGAAAAACTGTTTTTT. Protein: CASRALLNEKLFF.

Comments on this clone: Other DNA sequences in this sample translate to the same CDR3. V is TRBV5-1 and J is TRBJ1-1; no definite D call. CDR1 and CDR2 from the germline V gene are SGHRS and YFSETQ. CDR3 length equals 13 residues. The ends were cut back, 0 bases at V and 1 base at J, with 4 bases in the middle. CDR3: CASSLGGNTEAFF. The CDR3 region has the DNA TGCGCCAGCAGCTTGGGTGGGAACACTGAAGCTTTCTTT.

The J gene is TRBJ2-3, the V gene TRBV19, with 9 bases matching TRBD2. The germline V gene encodes CDR1 LNHDA and CDR2 SQIVND (reference sequence). This CDR3 has 15 amino acids. Trimming took 4 bases from V and 3 from J; bases not matched to a gene: 5. The CDR3: CASSTLAGTTDTQYF. The CDR3, as DNA: TGTGCCAGTAGTACCCTAGCGGGGACTACAGATACGCAGTATTTT.

The chain carries TRBV7-6 and TRBJ2-7, with 10 bases fitting TRBD1. V lost 4 bases, J lost 4 bases, and 4 bases stayed unmatched. Germline loops: CDR1 SGHVS, CDR2 FNYEAQ. The CDR3 extends over 14 amino acids. CDR3 sequence (DNA): TGTGCCAGCAGCTCACGGGACAGGGGTTACGAGCAGTACTTC. Amino acid sequence: CASSSRDRGYEQYF.

The CDR3 DNA follows: TGTGCCAGCAGTTACGGAGGCAGTCACACTGAAGCTTTCTTT. As protein: CASSYGGSHTEAFF. V and J are TRBV6-5 and TRBJ1-1; no definite D call. CDR1 is MNHEY, CDR2 SVGAGI, per germline. The CDR3 runs 14 residues. Deletions cut 2 bases from V and 3 bases from J, with 10 bases between.